The T cell receptor beta chain described here comes from a study of cytomegalovirus exposure and HLA in healthy donors (dated by TCRdb to the late 2010s). Describing the broader study: An earlier analysis of about 560 of the donors reported 276 Gb of sequence data and 117 million unique TCR beta sequences obtained from around 180 million T cells. An early release that covered about 600 HLA-typed donors contained about 300 gigabases of sequencing data and about 84 million unique TCR sequences. Of the roughly 390 genotyped donors, 75% to 85% were placed in the genetic ancestry cluster associated with self-reported Caucasian donors. The study was designed to test whether signatures of past pathogen exposure could be identified by cataloging public T cell receptors. Using immunosequencing, the study profiled T cell repertoires from about 610 subjects and related those repertoires to cytomegalovirus serostatus. In addition to the first cohort of 650 to 750 subjects, a separate validation cohort of over 90 different subjects was used. To predict cytomegalovirus infection status, the study combined high-throughput TCR immunosequencing, statistical association of individual TCRs with disease status, and machine learning. A later analysis re-analyzed previously published TCR beta repertoires from 550 to 700 donors and added high-resolution HLA genotyping to study TCR occurrence patterns. In the later analysis, no new phenotypic data were used to find candidate immune exposures; instead, reliance was placed on TCR beta sequences and their occurrence across donors. An earlier analysis of 587 of the donors used high-throughput TCR beta sequencing to judge whether each TCR beta V gene segment behaved as functional or pseudogenic. Donor age, sex, ethnicity and CMV serostatus were compiled alongside the repertoire data. In a later genetic analysis, genome-wide SNP genotypes for about 60% of the 666 donors were used, and that subset was treated as a discovery cohort. Every repertoire in the discovery cohort had been generated on one and the same sequencing platform. Class I and class II HLA loci were covered by the typing at four-digit resolution. Typing coverage differed by locus: A, B, C, DRB1 and DQB1 were typed in roughly 620-630 donors, DQA1 in about 560, DPA1 in roughly 590, and DPB1 in roughly 470. Four or five DR-DQ haplotypes were treated as single units for association and clustering because of strong linkage in the cohort. Across approximately 420 genotyped donors of the cohort, an average of about 240,000 unique TCR beta nucleotide sequences per donor were sequenced, and approximately 19% of those sequences were non-productive.

Details on this clone: The specificity of this receptor is unknown. Base qualities are not recorded, but no much larger clone differs from it by a single base.

In total, approximately 610 healthy bone marrow donors made up the cohort. All cohort members were sampled while nominally healthy, although unrecorded immune exposures were likely present. The donor was CMV seropositive and belonged to the group of 250 to 350 seropositive cohort members. A peripheral blood sample was collected from each donor, and TCR beta sequencing was performed on peripheral blood mononuclear cells. The Qiagen DNeasy Blood Extraction Kit was used to extract genomic DNA from the blood cell samples. Library method: the immunoSEQ multiplex PCR assay. A mixture of 60 forward primers for TCR Vbeta segments and 13 reverse primers for TCR Jbeta segments was used in the multiplex PCR. The CDR3 region of rearranged TCR beta genes was amplified from genomic DNA by a multiplex PCR assay. Amplified TCR beta libraries were sequenced as 87-base-pair reads on the Illumina HiSeq System. The study's own analysis went as follows. In a later analysis, tens of millions of unique TCR beta chains were counted across the roughly 700 repertoires, and approximately 11 million of these chains were shared by at least two donors. To remove PCR and sequencing errors, raw reads were error-corrected and collapsed into unique sequences using a nearest-neighbor algorithm that merged closely related sequences. Alignment of CDR3 sequences to IMGT reference sequences was used to assign V, D and J gene segments. For a sequence to be retained, a match of at least six nucleotides was required to both a V gene segment and a J gene segment. Rearrangements were classified as productive when the CDR3 lacked stop codons and remained in frame with V and J, and all other rearrangements were classified as non-productive. CDR3 was defined by IMGT convention, running from the second conserved V-encoded cysteine to the conserved J-encoded phenylalanine. The earlier analysis of fewer than 700 of the donors excluded sequences that lacked an unambiguous match to a single V gene segment. In an earlier analysis of 587 of the donors, V segments were called functional above 56.7% productive rearrangements and were called segregating when the between-donor standard deviation exceeded 5%. To diagnose cytomegalovirus status from the catalog of TCR beta chain sequences, a statistical classification framework was built. V and J gene assignment, in a later analysis, came from comparing TCR nucleotide sequences with IMGT/GENE-DB human TR gene sequences. In a later analysis, CDR3 sequences and most-parsimonious VDJ recombination scenarios were assigned using the TCRdist pipeline. In a later analysis, each TCR beta chain was defined by its CDR3 amino acid sequence together with its V-gene family, and reads without a unique V-gene family were excluded. As a way to deal with suspected cross-contamination and a sequencing artifact, a later analysis dropped 450 to 600 nucleotide sequences that were highly shared and had low generation probability. In a later analysis, a clonal expansion index for each public chain was calculated from normalized within-repertoire ranks of inferred template counts. A later analysis computed generation probabilities with a VDJ recombination model fitted to out-of-frame rearrangements, and checked the results against IGoR. Hypergeometric tests were used in a later analysis to score TCR-TCR, TCR-HLA and TCR-CMV co-occurrence, with a repertoire-size bias correction applied to the TCR pairs. False discovery rates were estimated in a later analysis by permuting HLA or CMV assignments 20 times. In a later analysis, co-occurring TCRs were grouped with DBSCAN, and TCRdist sequence similarity was added when clustering was performed within HLA-allele-positive subsets. Co-occurrence clustering excluded repertoires with fewer than 30,000 or more than 120,000 public chains, plus five with anomalous nucleotide sharing. The source is immuneACCESS, and TCRdb retained only in-frame sequences with V and J called. Part of the clones is not carried over; for the studies checked, unresolved V genes explain less than half of this, and the remainder is unexplained. V and J calls and clone size are copied from that table; D and trimming were computed from the DNA. The sample contains approximately 150,000 clones, roughly 80% of them found a single time. The top ten clones comprise 1.3% of the sample.

Its CDR3 holds 14 amino acids, cysteine through phenylalanine. Only the CDR3 portion is preserved as DNA: 42 bases, with reading frame beginning at the first base. Trimming removed 2 bases from V and 4 bases from J, leaving 11 bases between the germline ends. Per the germline V gene, MDHEN is the CDR1 and SYDVKM is the CDR2. General conclusions and limits of the study: Because counts were too low, seventeen rarely observed V segments, including chromosome 9 orphons, were excluded from the earlier analysis of 587 of the donors. A few of the identified cytomegalovirus-associated TCR beta chains were confirmed in vitro to be specific for cytomegalovirus antigens. A cluster of highly shared sequence variants was judged likely to be a technical artifact of the sequencing pipeline. The classifier was reported to diagnose cytomegalovirus status with high specificity and sensitivity in both the original cohort and the validation cohort. Assigning TCR associations to individual alleles was difficult when HLA alleles, especially DR and DQ, strongly co-occurred. Linkage disequilibrium might explain the correlated functional status among segregating V segments, but an unknown experimental factor could not be ruled out. Specific HLA alleles were associated with roughly 17,000 TCR beta sequences at a false discovery rate of 0.05 in a later analysis. Because HLA typing was unavailable for some donors at each locus, only the typed subset was used in association tests. The study gave a list of under 200 TCR beta chains associated with cytomegalovirus. In an earlier analysis of approximately 590 of the donors, most TCR beta V segments appeared in productive rearrangements about 87% or about 30% of the time, broadly matching IMGT annotations. The authors suggested that the approach could potentially be extended to other disease states and immunological phenotypes. CMV serostatus was the only immune exposure information available for the cohort. In a later analysis, most CMV-associated TCR beta chains were found to appear HLA-restricted, with HLA associations seemingly driven largely by CMV exposure. Compared with the roughly 670-donor mean, donors in an Asian-associated ancestry cluster had fewer N-insertions in productive TCRs, according to a later genetic analysis. According to a later analysis, parvovirus B19, influenza, CMV and Epstein-Barr virus appeared linked to several top co-occurrence clusters. Compared with equally common non-associated chains, HLA-associated TCR beta chains in a later analysis were more clonally expanded and had lower generation probabilities. Most TCR sequences were seen in very few donors, while some public TCRs were found in many individuals. A further reported finding was that TCR beta sequences accurately predicted the HLA-A and HLA-B alleles for most subjects in the first cohort. Roughly uniform sequencing depth across donors was assumed in presence/absence analyses, although this assumption may not hold. In a later analysis, the rate of TCR association differed among HLA loci, with DRB1 alleles having the most associated TCRs and HLA-C alleles having the fewest. In this cohort, only TCR beta chains were sequenced, and detectable features were limited by the absence of alpha or paired-chain data. A later genetic analysis associated a missense DCLRE1C variant with V-gene and J-gene trimming of TCR beta chains, and an independent cohort replicated the association. The 87-base-pair reads could not distinguish some IMGT-functional V segments, including TRBV6-2 and TRBV6-3, so those segments were excluded.

The clonotype comes from a man aged 50-60 years in good health and CMV-seropositive. What was sequenced was PBMCs. The chain is assembled from TRBV28 and TRBJ1-1, with the D gene too uncertain to name. Here is the DNA: TGTGCCAGCAGTTTAACCATAGAGGGCACTGAAGCTTTCTTT. Translated, this is CASSLTIEGTEAFF.